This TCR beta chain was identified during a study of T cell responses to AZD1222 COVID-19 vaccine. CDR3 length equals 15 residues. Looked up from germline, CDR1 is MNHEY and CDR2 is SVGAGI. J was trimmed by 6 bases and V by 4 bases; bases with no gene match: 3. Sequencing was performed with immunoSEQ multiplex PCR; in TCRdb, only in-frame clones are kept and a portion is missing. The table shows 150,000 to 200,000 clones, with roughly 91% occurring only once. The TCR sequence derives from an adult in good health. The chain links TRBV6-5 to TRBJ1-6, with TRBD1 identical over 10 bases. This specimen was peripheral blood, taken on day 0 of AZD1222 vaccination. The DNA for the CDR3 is TGTGCCAGCAGTTTGGACAGGGGGGTTAATTCACCCCTCCACTTT. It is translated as CASSLDRGVNSPLHF.